A selection of T cell receptor beta chains follows, all from one sample in a study of shared clonotypes between healthy human individuals. Sequencing was performed with immunoSEQ multiplex PCR; in TCRdb, only in-frame clones are kept and a portion is missing. Altogether around 2.1 million clones are present, about 92% being singletons, with the ten largest covering around 1.7%. Sequencing was done on a sample of naive CD8+ T cells from PBMCs. The receptors come from a man younger than 30 in good health. Some clones in this sample may be carry-over from other donors' samples. The CDR3 runs from the conserved cysteine through the conserved F or W.

CSVEGQFGYTF TRBV29-1
CASSDPLQGALEKLFF TRBV7-2
CASSFIRSTGELFF TRBV7-8
CASERATGAGETQYF TRBV10-2
CASSQEHTNTGELFF TRBV4-1
CASSQDIGTANEKLFF TRBV4-1
CASSYAPGQGPGQPQHF TRBV2
CASRESYEQYF TRBV5-1
CASSPPVWLSTDTQYF TRBV7-3
CASSLRDSSSYEQYF TRBV27
CASSQRSSGTYEQYF TRBV4-1
CASSLSRGHEQYF TRBV27
CASSWGRLANADTQYF TRBV11-2
CASSLTAANYGYTF TRBV6-5